The 21 T cell receptor beta chains below were found in one sample sequenced in a study of regulatory and conventional T cells in breast cancer. One entry per CDR3 protein results from TCRdb running MiXCR on the PCR reads. The sample contains more than 15,000 distinct CDR3 sequences, approximately 29% of which appear only once. Sequenced material: conventional T cells from blood. The origin of the receptors is a female donor in good health.

This clonotype was detected only a few times. The chain has TRBV5-1 and TRBJ1-1; D is possibly TRBD1 (5 bases). Germline CDR1 and CDR2: SGHRS and YFSETQ. V was trimmed by 9 bases and J by 0 bases, leaving 12 bases between them. The CDR3 totals 13 residues. Here the CDR3 reads CATGRDMNTEAFF. The CDR3 DNA reads as TGCGCCACGGGGCGGGATATGAACACTGAAGCTTTCTTT.

The chain is built from TRBV12-3 or TRBV12-4 and TRBJ2-3; D gene ambiguous. The CDR3 length is 12 residues. V lost 3 bases to trimming and J lost 3 bases, with 4 bases between them. In DNA, the CDR3 is TGTGCCAGCAGTTTCGGAACAGATACGCAGTATTTT. Encoded protein: CASSFGTDTQYF.

The chain employs TRBV20-1 and TRBJ2-3; 13 positions match TRBD2. The CDR3 is 17 residues long. Germline-derived CDR1 and CDR2 are DFQATT and SNEGSKA (reference sequence). J gave up 2 bases and V 2 bases, and 7 bases lay outside the gene matches. In DNA, the CDR3 is TGCAGTGCTAGAAAACCGGGACTAGCGGGGCCCACAGATACGCAGTATTTT. Translating it yields CSARKPGLAGPTDTQYF.

The J gene is TRBJ1-4, the V gene TRBV29-1; D remains ambiguous. V lost 4 bases to trimming and J lost 7 bases, with 13 bases between them. Germline-derived CDR1 and CDR2 are SQVTM and ANQGSEA. This CDR3 is 13 amino acids long. Written as DNA, the CDR3 is TGCAGCGTTGGCGGGGTACTTAGTGAAAAACTGTTTTTT. It specifies CSVGGVLSEKLFF.

This chain links TRBV6-6 with TRBJ1-2; 11 bases are shared with TRBD1. Germline V gives CDR1 MNHNY, CDR2 SVGAGI (reference sequence). V lost 6 bases to trimming and J lost 6 bases; unmatched junction nucleotides: 15. This CDR3 has 17 amino acids. In nucleotides, the CDR3 is TGTGCCAGCAGACCCACGGACAGGGGGCTTTTTGACAATGGCTACACCTTC. Translated, it gives CASRPTDRGLFDNGYTF.

The chain joins TRBV12-3 or TRBV12-4 to TRBJ2-1, with no clear D. Trimming pared 6 bases from V and 0 bases from J, leaving 6 bases between. The CDR3 has 13 residues. As DNA, the CDR3 is TGTGCCAGCAGACGGAGCTCCTACAATGAGCAGTTCTTC. Amino acid sequence: CASRRSSYNEQFF.

J is TRBJ2-3 and V is TRBV7-8; 13 nucleotides agree with TRBD2. The CDR3 is 16 amino acids. CDR1 is SGHVS, CDR2 FQNEAQ, per germline. V lost 4 bases to trimming and J lost 6 bases; unmatched junction nucleotides: 7. In DNA form, the CDR3 reads TGTGCCAGCAGCTCCAGGACTAGCGGGAGTAGGGATACGCAGTATTTT. It encodes CASSSRTSGSRDTQYF.

In its sample, this clonotype is medium-sized. This CDR3 is CSATAGGDYNEQFF. CDR3 sequence (DNA): TGCAGTGCTACTGCGGGAGGGGACTACAATGAGCAGTTCTTC. The chain joins TRBV20-1 to TRBJ2-1, with TRBD2 matching 9 bases. The germline CDR1 and CDR2 sequences are DFQATT and SNEGSKA (reference sequence). This CDR3 contains 14 residues. V was clipped by 4 bases and J by 3 bases; unmatched bases: 4.

About this clonotype: A much more abundant neighbour one base away suggests this may be a read error. No conserved phenylalanine or tryptophan ends this CDR3, so it is likely a read error. The DNA for the CDR3 is TGTGCCAGCAGCTACACCGATACGCAGTATCTT. Protein: CASSYTDTQYL. The V and J genes are TRBV13 and TRBJ2-3; D not certain. Trimming took 4 bases from V and 6 from J, leaving 5 bases between them. Germline V gives CDR1 PRHDT, CDR2 FYEKMQ (reference sequence). CDR3 length: 11 residues.

The chain recombines TRBV6-5 with TRBJ2-1, with TRBD2 matching over 10 bases. CDR1 is MNHEY and CDR2 is SVGAGI in the germline V gene. The ends lost 2 bases at V and 0 bases at J; junction bases unmatched: 4. The CDR3 consists of 17 residues. CDR3 sequence: CASSYQSSGSSYNEQFF. Here the CDR3 DNA reads TGTGCCAGCAGTTACCAGTCTAGCGGGAGCTCCTACAATGAGCAGTTCTTC.

To note about this clonotype: Lacking the conserved final phenylalanine or tryptophan, this CDR3 likely reflects a read error. The gene calls are TRBV19 and TRBJ1-5, with 8 bases that match TRBD1. This CDR3 has 17 residues. Germline CDR1 LNHDA, CDR2 SQIVND (reference sequence). V was pared by 3 bases and J by 0 bases, with 7 bases of the junction left unmatched. CDR3 DNA: TGTGCCAGTAGTATCCAGGGGGCGCGGAATAGCAATCAGCCCCAGCATCTT. Amino acids: CASSIQGARNSNQPQHL.

The V and J genes are TRBV30 and TRBJ1-2; possibly TRBD1 for D (5 bases). The CDR3 runs 13 residues. V dropped 1 base and J dropped 5 bases, with 11 bases sitting between them. Germline CDR1 GTSNPN, CDR2 SVGIG (reference sequence). DNA for the CDR3: TGTGCCTGGAGTGGACAGACTGATTATGGCTACACCTTC. It yields the protein CAWSGQTDYGYTF.

This clonotype was counted many times. This chain links TRBV7-9 with TRBJ1-4, with TRBD1 matching 7 bases. The germline V gene has CDR1 SEHNR and CDR2 FQNEAQ (reference sequence). V dropped 5 bases and J dropped 8; count of bases not matched to a gene: 11. The CDR3 has 15 amino acids. CDR3 sequence reads: CASSAARDSNEKLFF. CDR3 coding DNA: TGTGCCAGCAGCGCCGCCCGGGACAGCAACGAAAAACTGTTTTTT.

This clonotype was picked up many times. V and J are TRBV4-1 and TRBJ1-2; D is undetermined. Germline V CDR1 and CDR2: MGHRA, YSYEKL. The CDR3 sequence is 13 residues long. Trimming removed 3 bases from V and 0 bases from J, with 5 bases in between. CDR3 coding DNA: TGCGCCAGCAGCCACGACTCTAACTATGGCTACACCTTC. It codes for CASSHDSNYGYTF.

This chain links TRBV20-1 with TRBJ2-1; 7 positions agree with TRBD1. This CDR3 has 12 amino acids. CDR1 is DFQATT and CDR2 is SNEGSKA in the germline V gene (reference sequence). J lost 6 bases, V lost 5 bases, and 4 bases had no gene match. This CDR3 reads CSAQQGLNEQFF. CDR3 DNA sequence: TGCAGTGCTCAACAGGGGCTCAATGAGCAGTTCTTC.

The table lists this clonotype with a few counts. This chain connects TRBV5-1 to TRBJ2-1; 12 nucleotides align to TRBD2. CDR3 length: 18 amino acids. The germline gives CDR1 SGHRS, CDR2 YFSETQ. Trimming removed 0 bases from V and 10 bases from J; junction bases left unmatched: 14. CDR3 sequence reads: CASSLGGSASGGAREQFF. CDR3 DNA: TGCGCCAGCAGCTTGGGAGGCTCGGCTAGCGGGGGGGCAAGGGAGCAGTTCTTC.

This clonotype was found a few times. A much more abundant neighbour one base away suggests this may be a read error. The rearrangement links TRBV18 to TRBJ1-5, with 7 nucleotides matching TRBD1. From germline, CDR1 is KGHSH and CDR2 LQKENI. The CDR3 runs to 14 residues. Trimming at V came to 3 bases and at J to 7 bases, leaving 6 bases not matched to a gene. The CDR3 here is CASSPGRGRQPQHF. The CDR3 region has the DNA TGTGCCAGCTCACCGGGCAGGGGGAGGCAGCCCCAGCATTTT.

The chain couples TRBV27 to TRBJ1-1, with TRBD1 identical over 9 bases. After removal of 8 bases from V and 1 base from J, the junction contained 17 bases not matched to a gene. The CDR3 contains 18 residues. Germline CDR1 reads MNHEY; CDR2 reads SMNVEV (reference sequence). The CDR3 DNA reads as TGTGCCAGCGGCTACGATACCCCGGGACAGGGACAGAACACTGAAGCTTTCTTT. This encodes CASGYDTPGQGQNTEAFF.

In its sample, this clonotype was seen once. The gene calls are TRBV4-1 and TRBJ1-3; D remains unclear. Germline V gene sequence: CDR1 MGHRA, CDR2 YSYEKL. V lost 3 bases and J lost 0, with 12 bases in between. The CDR3 is 16 residues long. The CDR3 loop reads CASSHPGWDSGNTIYF. The CDR3 DNA sequence: TGCGCCAGCAGCCACCCGGGGTGGGACTCTGGAAACACCATATATTTT.

This clonotype was detected only a few times. Since a much larger clone is just one base distant, this may be a read error. This chain uses TRBV7-6 with TRBJ2-1, with TRBD2 identical over 9 bases. This CDR3 contains 15 residues. The V gene's germline CDR1 is SGHVS and CDR2 FNYEAQ. The CDR3 reads CTSSLAGVAGNEQFF. In DNA, the CDR3 is TGTACCAGCAGCTTAGCGGGGGTGGCCGGAAATGAGCAGTTCTTC.

This chain links TRBV5-1 with TRBJ2-7; tentative D call: TRBD1 (5 bases). The V and J ends lost 2 bases and 4 bases respectively, with 13 bases between them. CDR1 and CDR2 from the germline V gene are SGHRS and YFSETQ. The CDR3 is 14 amino acids. The CDR3: CASSFTGFPYEQYF. CDR3 nucleotide sequence: TGCGCCAGCAGCTTCACAGGCTTTCCTTACGAGCAGTACTTC.